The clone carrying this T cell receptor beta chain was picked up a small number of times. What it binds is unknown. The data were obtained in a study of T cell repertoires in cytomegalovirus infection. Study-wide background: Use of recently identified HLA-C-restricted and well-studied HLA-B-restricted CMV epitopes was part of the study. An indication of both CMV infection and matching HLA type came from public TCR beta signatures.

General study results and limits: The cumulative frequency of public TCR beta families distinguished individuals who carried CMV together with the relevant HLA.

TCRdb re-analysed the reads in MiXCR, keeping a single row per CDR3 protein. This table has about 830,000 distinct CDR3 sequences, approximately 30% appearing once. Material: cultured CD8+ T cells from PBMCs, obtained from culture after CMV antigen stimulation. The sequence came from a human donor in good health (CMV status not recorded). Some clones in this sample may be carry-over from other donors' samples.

CDR3 coding DNA: TGTGCCAGCATCCGAGGGGGGGACAATGAGCAGTTCTTC. It yields the protein CASIRGGDNEQFF. The rearrangement joins TRBV7-9 to TRBJ2-1; weak D call: TRBD2 (7 bases). This CDR3 contains 13 residues. The germline V and J ends were trimmed by 7 bases and 5 bases, with 12 bases remaining between them. Germline CDR1 and CDR2: SEHNR and FQNEAQ (reference sequence).